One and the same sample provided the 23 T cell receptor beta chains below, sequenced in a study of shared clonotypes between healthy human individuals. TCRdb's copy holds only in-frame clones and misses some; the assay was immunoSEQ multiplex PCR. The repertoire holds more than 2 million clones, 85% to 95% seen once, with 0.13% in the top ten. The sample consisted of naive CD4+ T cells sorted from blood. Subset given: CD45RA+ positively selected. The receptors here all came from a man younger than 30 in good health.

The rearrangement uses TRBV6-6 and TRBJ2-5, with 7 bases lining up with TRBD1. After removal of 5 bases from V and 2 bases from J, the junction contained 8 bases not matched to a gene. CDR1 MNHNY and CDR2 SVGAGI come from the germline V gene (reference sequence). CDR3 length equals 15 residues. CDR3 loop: CASSRTGGFQETQYF. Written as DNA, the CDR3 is TGTGCCAGCAGTAGGACAGGAGGCTTTCAAGAGACCCAGTACTTC.

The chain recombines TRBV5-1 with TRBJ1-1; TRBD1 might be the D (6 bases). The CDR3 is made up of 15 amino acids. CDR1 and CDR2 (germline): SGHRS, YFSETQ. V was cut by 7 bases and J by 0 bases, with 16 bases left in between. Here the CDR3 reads CASRLLGQLNTEAFF. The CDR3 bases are TGCGCCAGCCGACTCCTAGGACAGCTGAACACTGAAGCTTTCTTT.

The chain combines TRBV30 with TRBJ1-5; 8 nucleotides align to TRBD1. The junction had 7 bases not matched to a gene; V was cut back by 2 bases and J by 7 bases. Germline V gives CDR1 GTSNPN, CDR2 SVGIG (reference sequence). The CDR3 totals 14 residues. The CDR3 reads CAWSFGQGDQPQHF. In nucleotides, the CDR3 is TGTGCCTGGAGTTTCGGACAGGGAGACCAGCCCCAGCATTTT. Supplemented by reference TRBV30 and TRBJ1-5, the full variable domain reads SQTIHQWPATLVQPVGSPLSLECTVEGTSNPNLYWYRQAAGRGLQLLFYSVGIGQISSEVPQNLSASRPQDRQFILSSKKLLLSDSGFYLCAWSFGQGDQPQHFGDGTRLSIL.

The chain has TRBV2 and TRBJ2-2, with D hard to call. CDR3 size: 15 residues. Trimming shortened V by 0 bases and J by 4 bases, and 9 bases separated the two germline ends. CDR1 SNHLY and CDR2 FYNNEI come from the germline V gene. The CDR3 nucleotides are TGTGCCAGCAGTGAAGCGAGGACGGGCACCGGGGAGCTGTTTTTT. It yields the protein CASSEARTGTGELFF.

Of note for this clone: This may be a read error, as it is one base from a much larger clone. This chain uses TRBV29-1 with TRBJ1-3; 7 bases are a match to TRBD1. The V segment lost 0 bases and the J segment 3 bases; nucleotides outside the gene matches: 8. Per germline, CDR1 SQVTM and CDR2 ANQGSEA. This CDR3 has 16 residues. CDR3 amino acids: CSVEDTGASVGNTIYF. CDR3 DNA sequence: TGCAGCGTTGAAGATACAGGGGCAAGCGTTGGAAACACCATATATTTT.

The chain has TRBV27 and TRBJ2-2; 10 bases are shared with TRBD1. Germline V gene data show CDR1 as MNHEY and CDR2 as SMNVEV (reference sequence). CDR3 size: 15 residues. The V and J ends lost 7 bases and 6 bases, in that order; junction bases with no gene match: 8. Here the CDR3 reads CASKSTGGKSGELFF. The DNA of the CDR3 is TGTGCCAGCAAATCGACAGGGGGCAAGTCCGGGGAGCTGTTTTTT.

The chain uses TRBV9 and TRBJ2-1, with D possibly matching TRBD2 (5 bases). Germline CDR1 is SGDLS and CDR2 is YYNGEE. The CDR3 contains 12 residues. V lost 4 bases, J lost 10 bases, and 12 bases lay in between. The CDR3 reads CASSSERREQFF. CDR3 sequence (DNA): TGTGCCAGCAGCTCCGAGCGGAGGGAGCAGTTCTTC.

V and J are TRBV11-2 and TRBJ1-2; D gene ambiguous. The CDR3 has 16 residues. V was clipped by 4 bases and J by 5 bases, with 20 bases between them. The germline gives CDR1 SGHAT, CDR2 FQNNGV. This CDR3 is CASSSLREGPAYGYTF. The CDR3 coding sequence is TGTGCCAGCAGCTCCCTCCGTGAAGGGCCGGCGTATGGCTACACCTTC.

CDR3 loop: CAISESRASSDNSPLHF. The CDR3, as DNA: TGTGCCATCAGTGAGTCGAGGGCATCGTCAGATAATTCACCCCTCCACTTT. This chain uses TRBV10-3 with TRBJ1-6; unclear D gene. The CDR3 has 17 residues. V was cut by 0 bases and J by 5 bases, with 14 bases left in between. Germline V CDR1 and CDR2: ENHRY, SYGVKD.

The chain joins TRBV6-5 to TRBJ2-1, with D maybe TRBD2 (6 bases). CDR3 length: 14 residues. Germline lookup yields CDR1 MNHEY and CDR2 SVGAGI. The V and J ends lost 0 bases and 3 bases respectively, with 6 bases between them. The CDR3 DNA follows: TGTGCCAGCAGTTACTCGGGACTCTACAATGAGCAGTTCTTC. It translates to CASSYSGLYNEQFF.

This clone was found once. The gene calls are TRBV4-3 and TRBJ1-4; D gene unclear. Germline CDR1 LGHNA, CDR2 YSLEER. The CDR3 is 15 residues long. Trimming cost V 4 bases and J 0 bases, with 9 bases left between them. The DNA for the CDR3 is TGCGCCAGCAGCCTGGACCGGGCAACTAATGAAAAACTGTTTTTT. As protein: CASSLDRATNEKLFF.

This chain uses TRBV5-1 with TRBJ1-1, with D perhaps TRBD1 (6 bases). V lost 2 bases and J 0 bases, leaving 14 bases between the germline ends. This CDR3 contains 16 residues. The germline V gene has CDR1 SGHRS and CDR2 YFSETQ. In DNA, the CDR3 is TGCGCCAGCAGCTTTGGGGACATACTCATGAACACTGAAGCTTTCTTT. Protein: CASSFGDILMNTEAFF.

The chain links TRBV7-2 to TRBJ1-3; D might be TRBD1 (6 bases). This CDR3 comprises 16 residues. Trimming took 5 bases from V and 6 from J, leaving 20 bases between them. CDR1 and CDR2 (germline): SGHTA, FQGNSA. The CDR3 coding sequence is TGTGCCAGCAGCCCAAGACAGGCCCTAGGGGAAAACACCATATATTTT. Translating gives CASSPRQALGENTIYF.

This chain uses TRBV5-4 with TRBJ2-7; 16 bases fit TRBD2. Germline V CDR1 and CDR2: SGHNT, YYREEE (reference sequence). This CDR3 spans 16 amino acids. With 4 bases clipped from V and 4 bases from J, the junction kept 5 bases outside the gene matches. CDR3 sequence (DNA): TGTGCCAGCAGCCACGGGACTAGCGGGAGGGGGTACGAGCAGTACTTC. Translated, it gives CASSHGTSGRGYEQYF.

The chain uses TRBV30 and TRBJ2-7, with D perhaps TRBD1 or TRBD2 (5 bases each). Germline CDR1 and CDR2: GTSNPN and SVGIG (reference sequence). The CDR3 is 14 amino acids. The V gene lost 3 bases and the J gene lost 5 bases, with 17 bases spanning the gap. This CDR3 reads CAWSRQRGRNEQYF. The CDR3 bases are TGTGCCTGGAGCCGACAGAGGGGAAGGAACGAGCAGTACTTC.

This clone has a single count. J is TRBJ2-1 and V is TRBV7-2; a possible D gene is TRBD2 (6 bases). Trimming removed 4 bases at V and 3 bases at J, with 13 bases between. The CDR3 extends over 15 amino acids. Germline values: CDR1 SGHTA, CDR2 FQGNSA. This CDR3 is CASSSGWGDYNEQFF. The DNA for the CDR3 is TGTGCCAGCAGCTCGGGCTGGGGGGACTACAATGAGCAGTTCTTC. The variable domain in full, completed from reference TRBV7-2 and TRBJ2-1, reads GAGVSQSPSNKVTEKGKDVELRCDPISGHTALYWYRQSLGQGLEFLIYFQGNSAPDKSGLPSDRFSAERTGGSVSTLTIQRTQQEDSAVYLCASSSGWGDYNEQFFGPGTRLTVL.

CDR3 sequence: CAIGSDKIGDTQYF. The CDR3 region has the DNA TGTGCCATAGGATCAGACAAAATTGGTGATACGCAGTATTTT. V and J are TRBV10-3 and TRBJ2-3; no reliable D call. The V gene lost 9 bases and the J gene lost 6 bases, with 19 bases spanning the gap. CDR1 is ENHRY, CDR2 SYGVKD, per germline. This CDR3 contains 14 residues.

The CDR3 nucleotides are TGTGCCAGTTGGTCGGGATTGGGAGATACGCAGTATTTT. Its translation is CASWSGLGDTQYF. The chain is built from TRBV7-2 and TRBJ2-3, with a tentative D call TRBD2 (5 bases). The CDR3 is 13 amino acids. Trimming removed 9 bases at V and 5 bases at J, with 15 bases between. Germline CDR1 and CDR2: SGHTA and FQGNSA.

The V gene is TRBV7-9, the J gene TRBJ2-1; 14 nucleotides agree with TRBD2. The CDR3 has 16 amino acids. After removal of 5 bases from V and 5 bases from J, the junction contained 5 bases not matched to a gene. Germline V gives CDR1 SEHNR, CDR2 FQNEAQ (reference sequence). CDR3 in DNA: TGTGCCAGCAGCCCGGGACTAGCGGGAGACCACAATGAGCAGTTCTTC. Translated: CASSPGLAGDHNEQFF.

In DNA, the CDR3 is TGTGCCAGCAGTCGACAGGGTGGAGTGACCTACGAGCAGTACTTC. It codes for CASSRQGGVTYEQYF. The V gene is TRBV7-9, the J gene TRBJ2-7; 7 positions match TRBD1. The CDR3 runs to 15 residues. From germline, CDR1 is SEHNR and CDR2 FQNEAQ (reference sequence). V lost 6 bases, J lost 2 bases, and 10 bases stayed unmatched.

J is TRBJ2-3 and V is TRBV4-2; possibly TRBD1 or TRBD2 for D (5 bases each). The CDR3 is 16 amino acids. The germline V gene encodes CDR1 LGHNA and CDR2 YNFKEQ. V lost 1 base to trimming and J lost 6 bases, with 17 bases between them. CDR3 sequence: CASSQVGKRGEDTQYF. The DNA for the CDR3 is TGTGCCAGCAGCCAAGTCGGGAAAAGGGGAGAGGATACGCAGTATTTT.

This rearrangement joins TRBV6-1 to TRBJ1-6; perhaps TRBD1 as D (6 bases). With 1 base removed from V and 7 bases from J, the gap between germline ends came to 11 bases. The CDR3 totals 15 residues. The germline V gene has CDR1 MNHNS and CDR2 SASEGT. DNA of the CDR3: TGTGCCAGCAGTGAAGTTTACAGGGTAAATTCACCCCTCCACTTT. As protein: CASSEVYRVNSPLHF.

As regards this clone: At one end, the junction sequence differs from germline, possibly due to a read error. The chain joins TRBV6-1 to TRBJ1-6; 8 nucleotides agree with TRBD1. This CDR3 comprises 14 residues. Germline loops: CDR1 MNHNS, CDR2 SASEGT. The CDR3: CASSGGTGYNSPSF. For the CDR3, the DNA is TGTGCCAGCAGTGGAGGGACAGGTTATAATTCACCCTCATTT.